The 3 T cell receptor beta chains in this list originate from one sample, sequenced in a study of shared clonotypes between healthy human individuals (dated by TCRdb to the early 2020s). Libraries were made using the immunoSEQ multiplex PCR assay. TCRdb's version of the immuneACCESS table is confined to in-frame rearrangements and falls short of the full clone set. An unresolved V gene accounts for under half of the shortfall where checked; the remainder is of unknown origin. This sample holds hundreds of thousands of clones; around three quarters were observed only once. The ten largest clones add up to around 13% of the sample. The sample consisted of PBMCs. The receptors originated from a woman aged 40 to 50 in good health. Some clones in this sample may be carry-over from other donors' samples.

This chain connects TRBV27 to TRBJ1-2; 7 bases align to TRBD1. Germline trimming cut 8 bases from V and 2 bases from J; bases unmatched to any gene: 8. Germline CDR1 is MNHEY and CDR2 is SMNVEV (reference sequence). The length of the CDR3 is 14 residues. The CDR3 reads CASAPRGMNYGYTF. The CDR3 coding sequence is TGTGCCAGCGCCCCCAGGGGGATGAACTATGGCTACACCTTC.

This clone was detected only a few times. The V gene is TRBV5-6, the J gene TRBJ1-5; possibly TRBD1 for D (5 bases). The germline V gene encodes CDR1 SGHDT and CDR2 YYEEEE. This CDR3 contains 15 residues. The V and J ends lost 0 bases and 2 bases respectively, with 9 bases between them. CDR3 protein: CASSLAGGGNQPQHF. In nucleotides, the CDR3 is TGTGCCAGCAGCTTGGCGGGGGGTGGCAATCAGCCCCAGCATTTT.

The chain couples TRBV2 to TRBJ2-1; perhaps TRBD2 as D (6 bases). CDR1 is SNHLY and CDR2 is FYNNEI in the germline V gene. The CDR3 extends over 12 amino acids. Trimming took off 6 bases at V and 8 bases at J, with 11 bases between the two ends. The CDR3 nucleotides are TGTGCCAGCAGGAAGACTAGGGATGAGCAGTTCTTC. Translation gives CASRKTRDEQFF.